This T cell receptor (beta chain) came from a study of T-cell memory formation after mild COVID-19. TCRdb reprocessed the 5' RACE reads via MiXCR and lists one record per CDR3 protein. The sample comprises over 400,000 distinct CDR3 sequences, 20% to 30% of which are singletons, and approximately 14% rests with the top ten. The V gene's germline CDR1 is MNHNY and CDR2 SVGAGI (reference sequence). The V segment lost 8 bases and the J segment 0 bases; nucleotides outside the gene matches: 3. This CDR3 has 13 amino acids. Source material: PBMCs or a T cell subset sorted from them (not recorded which). This receptor was identified in an adult woman who had mild COVID-19 (a few samples of this study predate the infection). Cell type and time point are not known. This sequence joins TRBV6-6 and TRBJ1-1; 7 nucleotides align to TRBD1. The CDR3 coding sequence is TGTGCCAGCCTGGGACAGTTGAACACTGAAGCTTTCTTT. Translating gives CASLGQLNTEAFF.